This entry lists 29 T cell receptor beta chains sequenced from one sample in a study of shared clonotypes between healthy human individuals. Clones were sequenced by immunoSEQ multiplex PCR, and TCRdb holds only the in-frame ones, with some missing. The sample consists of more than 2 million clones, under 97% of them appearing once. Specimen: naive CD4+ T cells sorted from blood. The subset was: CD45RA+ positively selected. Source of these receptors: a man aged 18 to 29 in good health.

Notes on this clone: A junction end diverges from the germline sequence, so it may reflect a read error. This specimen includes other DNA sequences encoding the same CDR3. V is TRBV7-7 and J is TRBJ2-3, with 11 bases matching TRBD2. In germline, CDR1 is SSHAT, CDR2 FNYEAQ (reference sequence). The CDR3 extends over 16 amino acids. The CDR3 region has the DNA TGTGCTAGCAGCAAGGGACTAGCGGCTAGCACAGATACGCAGTATTTT. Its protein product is CASSKGLAASTDTQYF.

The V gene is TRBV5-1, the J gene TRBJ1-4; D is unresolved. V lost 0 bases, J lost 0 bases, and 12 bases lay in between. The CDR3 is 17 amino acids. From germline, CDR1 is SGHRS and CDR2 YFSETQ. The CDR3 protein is CASSLAEGKPTNEKLFF. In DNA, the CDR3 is TGCGCCAGCAGCTTGGCCGAAGGGAAACCAACTAATGAAAAACTGTTTTTT.

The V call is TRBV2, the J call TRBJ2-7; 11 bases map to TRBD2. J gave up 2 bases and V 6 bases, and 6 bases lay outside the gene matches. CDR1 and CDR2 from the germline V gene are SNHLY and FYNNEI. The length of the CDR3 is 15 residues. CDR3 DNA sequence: TGTGCCAGCAGGGGGGGACTAGCGGTAACCTACGAGCAGTACTTC. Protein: CASRGGLAVTYEQYF.

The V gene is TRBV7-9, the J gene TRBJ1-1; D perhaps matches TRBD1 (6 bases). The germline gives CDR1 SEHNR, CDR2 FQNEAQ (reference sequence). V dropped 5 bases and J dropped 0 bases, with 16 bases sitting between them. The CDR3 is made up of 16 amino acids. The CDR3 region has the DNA TGTGCCAGCAGCCTGGGGGCAGTACCTATGAACACTGAAGCTTTCTTT. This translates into CASSLGAVPMNTEAFF.

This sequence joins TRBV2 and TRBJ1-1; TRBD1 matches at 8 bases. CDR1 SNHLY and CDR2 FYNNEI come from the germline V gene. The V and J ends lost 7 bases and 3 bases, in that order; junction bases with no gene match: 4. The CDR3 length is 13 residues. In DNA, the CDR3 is TGTGCCAGCAACAGACAGGGGTACACTGAAGCTTTCTTT. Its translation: CASNRQGYTEAFF.

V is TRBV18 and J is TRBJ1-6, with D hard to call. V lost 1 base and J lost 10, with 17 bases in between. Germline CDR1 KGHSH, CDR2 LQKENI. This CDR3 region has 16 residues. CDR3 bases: TGTGCCAGCTCACCACAAAGGGCCGGCAGTAACTCACCCCTCCACTTT. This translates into CASSPQRAGSNSPLHF.

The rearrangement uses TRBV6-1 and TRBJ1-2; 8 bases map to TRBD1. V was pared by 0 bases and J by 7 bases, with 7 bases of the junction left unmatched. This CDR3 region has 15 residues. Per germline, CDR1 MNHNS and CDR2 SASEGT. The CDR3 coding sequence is TGTGCCAGCAGTGAAGCTTCCAGGGGGCGCGGTGGCTACACCTTC. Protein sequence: CASSEASRGRGGYTF.

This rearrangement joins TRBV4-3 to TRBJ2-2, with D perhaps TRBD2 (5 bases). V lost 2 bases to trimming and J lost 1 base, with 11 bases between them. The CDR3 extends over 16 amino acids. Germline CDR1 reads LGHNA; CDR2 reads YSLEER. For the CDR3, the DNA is TGCGCCAGCAGCCAATTTGCGGGCCAGAACACCGGGGAGCTGTTTTTT. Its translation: CASSQFAGQNTGELFF.

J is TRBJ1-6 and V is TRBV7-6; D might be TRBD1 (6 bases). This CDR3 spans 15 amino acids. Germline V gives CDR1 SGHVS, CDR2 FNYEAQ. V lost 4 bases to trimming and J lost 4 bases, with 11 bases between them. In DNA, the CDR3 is TGTGCCAGCAGCTCTAGGACAGTTTATAATTCACCCCTCCACTTT. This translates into CASSSRTVYNSPLHF. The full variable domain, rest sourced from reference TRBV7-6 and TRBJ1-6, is GAGVSQSPRYKVTKRGQDVALRCDPISGHVSLYWYRQALGQGPEFLTYFNYEAQQDKSGLPNDRFSAERPEGSISTLTIQRTEQRDSAMYRCASSSRTVYNSPLHFGNGTRLTVT.

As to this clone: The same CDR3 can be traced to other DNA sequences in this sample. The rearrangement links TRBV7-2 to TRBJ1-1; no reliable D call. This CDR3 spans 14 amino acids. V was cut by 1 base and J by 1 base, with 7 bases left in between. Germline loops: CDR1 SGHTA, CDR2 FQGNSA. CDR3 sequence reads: CASSLGSGNTEAFF. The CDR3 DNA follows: TGTGCCAGCAGCTTAGGTTCGGGGAACACTGAAGCTTTCTTT.

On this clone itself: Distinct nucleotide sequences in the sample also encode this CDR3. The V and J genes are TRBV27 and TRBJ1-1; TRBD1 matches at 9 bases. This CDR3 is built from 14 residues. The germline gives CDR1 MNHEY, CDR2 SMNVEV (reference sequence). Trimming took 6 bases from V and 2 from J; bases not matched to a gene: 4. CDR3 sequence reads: CASSRDRANTEAFF. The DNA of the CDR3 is TGTGCCAGCAGCCGGGACAGGGCTAACACTGAAGCTTTCTTT.

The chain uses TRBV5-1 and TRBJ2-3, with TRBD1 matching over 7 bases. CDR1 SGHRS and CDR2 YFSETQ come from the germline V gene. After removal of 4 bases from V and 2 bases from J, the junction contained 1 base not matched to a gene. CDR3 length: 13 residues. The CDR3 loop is CASSQGVTDTQYF. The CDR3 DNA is TGCGCCAGCAGCCAGGGGGTCACAGATACGCAGTATTTT.

The CDR3: CASSTTGQENEKLFF. CDR3 sequence (DNA): TGTGCCAGCTCAACGACGGGACAGGAGAATGAAAAACTGTTTTTT. The V and J genes are TRBV18 and TRBJ1-4; 8 bases align to TRBD1. The CDR3 length is 15 residues. Germline assignment: CDR1 KGHSH and CDR2 LQKENI. Trimming removed 5 bases from V and 5 bases from J; junction bases left unmatched: 7.

The CDR3: CAINHLGGTQYF. The CDR3 DNA follows: TGTGCCATCAACCATCTTGGGGGTACGCAGTATTTT. The chain is built from TRBV10-3 and TRBJ2-3; D tentatively fits TRBD1 or TRBD2 (5 bases each). CDR3 length equals 12 residues. V lost 7 bases, J lost 8 bases, and 13 bases lay in between. Germline values: CDR1 ENHRY, CDR2 SYGVKD.

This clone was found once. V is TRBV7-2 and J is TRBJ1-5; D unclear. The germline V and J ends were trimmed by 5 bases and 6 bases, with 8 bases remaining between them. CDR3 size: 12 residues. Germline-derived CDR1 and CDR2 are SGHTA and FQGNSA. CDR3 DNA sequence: TGTGCCAGCAGCCTCTCGTTTCAGCCCCAGCATTTT. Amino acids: CASSLSFQPQHF.

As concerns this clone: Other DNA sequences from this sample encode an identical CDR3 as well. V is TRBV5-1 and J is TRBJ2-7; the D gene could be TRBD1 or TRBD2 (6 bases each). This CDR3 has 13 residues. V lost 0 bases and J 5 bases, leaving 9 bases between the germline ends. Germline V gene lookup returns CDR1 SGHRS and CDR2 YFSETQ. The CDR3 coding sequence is TGCGCCAGCAGCTTGGGTAGGGGGGACGAGCAGTACTTC. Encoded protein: CASSLGRGDEQYF. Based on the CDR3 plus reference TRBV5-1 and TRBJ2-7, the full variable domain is KAGVTQTPRYLIKTRGQQVTLSCSPISGHRSVSWYQQTPGQGLQFLFEYFSETQRNKGNFPGRFSGRQFSNSRSEMNVSTLELGDSALYLCASSLGRGDEQYFGPGTRLTVT.

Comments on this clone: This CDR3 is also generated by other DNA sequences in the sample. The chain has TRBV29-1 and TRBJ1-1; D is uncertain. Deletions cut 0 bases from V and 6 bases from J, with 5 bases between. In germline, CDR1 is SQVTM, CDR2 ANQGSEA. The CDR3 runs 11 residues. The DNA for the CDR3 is TGCAGCGTTGAAGATCCGCCTGAAGCTTTCTTT. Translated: CSVEDPPEAFF.

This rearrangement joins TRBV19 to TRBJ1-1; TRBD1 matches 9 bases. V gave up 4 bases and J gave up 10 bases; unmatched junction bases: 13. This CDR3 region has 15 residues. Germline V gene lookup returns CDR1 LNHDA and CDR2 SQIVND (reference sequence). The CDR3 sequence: CASSNPTGQGPRAFF. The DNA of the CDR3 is TGTGCCAGTAGTAACCCTACGGGACAGGGTCCTAGAGCTTTCTTT.

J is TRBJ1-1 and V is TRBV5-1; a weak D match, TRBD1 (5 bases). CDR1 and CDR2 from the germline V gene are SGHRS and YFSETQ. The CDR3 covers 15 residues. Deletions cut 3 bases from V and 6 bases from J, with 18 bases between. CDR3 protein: CASSSAAGLKSEAFF. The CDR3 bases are TGCGCCAGCAGCTCGGCGGCGGGACTGAAGTCTGAAGCTTTCTTT.

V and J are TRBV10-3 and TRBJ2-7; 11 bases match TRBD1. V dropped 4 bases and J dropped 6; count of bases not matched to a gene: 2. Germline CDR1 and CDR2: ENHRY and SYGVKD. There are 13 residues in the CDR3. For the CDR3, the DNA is TGTGCCATCAGTGTGGGGACAGGGGGCGAGCAGTACTTC. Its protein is CAISVGTGGEQYF.

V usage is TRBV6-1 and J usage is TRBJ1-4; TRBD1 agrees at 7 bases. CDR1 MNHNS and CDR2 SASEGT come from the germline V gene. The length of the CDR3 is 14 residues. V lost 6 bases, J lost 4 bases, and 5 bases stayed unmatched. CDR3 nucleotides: TGTGCCAGCAGCAACGGACAGGTTAATGAAAAACTGTTTTTT. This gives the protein CASSNGQVNEKLFF.

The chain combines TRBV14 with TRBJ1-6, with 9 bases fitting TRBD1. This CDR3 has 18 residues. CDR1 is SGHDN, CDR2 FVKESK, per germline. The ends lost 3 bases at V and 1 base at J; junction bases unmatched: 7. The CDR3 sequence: CASSQSFDRGSYNSPLHF. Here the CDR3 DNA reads TGTGCCAGCAGCCAGTCATTCGACAGGGGGTCCTATAATTCACCCCTCCACTTT.

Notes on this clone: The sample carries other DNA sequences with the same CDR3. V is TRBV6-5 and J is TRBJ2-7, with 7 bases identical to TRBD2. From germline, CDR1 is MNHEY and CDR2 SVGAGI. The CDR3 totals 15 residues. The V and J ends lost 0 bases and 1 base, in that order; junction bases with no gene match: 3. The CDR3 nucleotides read TGTGCCAGCAGTTACTCGCTAGCGGATTCCTACGAGCAGTACTTC. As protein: CASSYSLADSYEQYF.

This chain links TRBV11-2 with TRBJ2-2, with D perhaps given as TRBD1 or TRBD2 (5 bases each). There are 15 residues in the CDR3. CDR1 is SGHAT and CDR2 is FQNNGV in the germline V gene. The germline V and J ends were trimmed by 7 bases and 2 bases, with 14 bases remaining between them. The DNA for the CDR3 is TGTGCCAGCAAACCGAGGGGATTTAACACCGGGGAGCTGTTTTTT. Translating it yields CASKPRGFNTGELFF.

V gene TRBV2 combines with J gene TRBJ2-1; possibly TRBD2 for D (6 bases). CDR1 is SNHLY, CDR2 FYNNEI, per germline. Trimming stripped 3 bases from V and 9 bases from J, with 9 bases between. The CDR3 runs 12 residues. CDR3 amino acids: CASSDRGIEQFF. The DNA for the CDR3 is TGTGCCAGCAGTGACCGGGGGATTGAGCAGTTCTTC.

Here the CDR3 reads CASSSNAGTGLGNTIYF. The CDR3, as DNA: TGTGCCAGCAGTTCTAATGCCGGGACAGGGCTAGGAAACACCATATATTTT. The rearrangement joins TRBV5-4 to TRBJ1-3; 9 positions agree with TRBD1. CDR1 and CDR2 from the germline V gene are SGHNT and YYREEE (reference sequence). This CDR3 has 17 amino acids. With V trimmed by 5 bases and J by 4 bases, 13 bases remained unmatched.

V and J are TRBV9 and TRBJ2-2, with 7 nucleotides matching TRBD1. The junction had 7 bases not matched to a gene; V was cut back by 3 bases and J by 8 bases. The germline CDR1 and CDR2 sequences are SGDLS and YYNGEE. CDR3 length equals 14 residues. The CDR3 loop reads CASSDRTGIGELFF. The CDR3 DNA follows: TGTGCCAGCAGCGACCGGACAGGAATAGGGGAGCTGTTTTTT.

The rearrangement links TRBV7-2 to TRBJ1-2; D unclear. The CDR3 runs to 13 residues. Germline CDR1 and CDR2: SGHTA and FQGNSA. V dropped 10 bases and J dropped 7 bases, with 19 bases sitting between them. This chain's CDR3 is CAIARGIAGGYTF. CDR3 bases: TGTGCCATTGCGCGTGGGATAGCAGGTGGCTACACCTTC.

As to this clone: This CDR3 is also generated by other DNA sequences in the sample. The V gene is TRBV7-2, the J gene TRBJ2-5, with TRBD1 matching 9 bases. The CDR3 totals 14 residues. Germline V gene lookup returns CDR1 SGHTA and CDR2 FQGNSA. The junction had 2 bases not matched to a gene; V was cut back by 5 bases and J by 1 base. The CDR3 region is CASSRDRAQETQYF. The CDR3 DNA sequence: TGTGCCAGCAGCCGGGACAGGGCCCAAGAGACCCAGTACTTC.